The 32 T cell receptor beta chains in this list originate from one sample, sequenced in a study of beta chain features in type 1 diabetes. Their antigens remain unidentified. Study-wide points: When Type 1 diabetes patients were examined, their TCRB CDR3s proved moderately but significantly shorter in all four CD4+ subsets.

Expressed TCRB transcripts were sequenced, since all the RNA that had been isolated was reverse transcribed. Method: immunoSEQ multiplex PCR; TCRdb's copy keeps in-frame clones and lacks some. The data contain 250,000 to 300,000 clones, about 23% of them singletons. Sequences were obtained from naive CD4+ T cells from blood. The source of these receptors is a woman aged 25 to 39 with type 1 diabetes.

The V call is TRBV7-3, the J call TRBJ2-2; D might be TRBD2 (5 bases). Germline V gene sequence: CDR1 SGHTA, CDR2 FQGTGA. V was cut by 5 bases and J by 7 bases, with 11 bases left in between. The CDR3 has 13 residues. This chain's CDR3 is CASSPRAGGELFF. The CDR3 DNA sequence: TGTGCCAGCAGCCCCCGCGCGGGCGGGGAGCTGTTTTTT.

The chain is built from TRBV29-1 and TRBJ2-1, with D hard to call. The V end was cut by 7 bases, the J end by 6 bases, with 10 bases between. The CDR3 runs 11 residues. Germline V gene lookup returns CDR1 SQVTM and CDR2 ANQGSEA. The CDR3 DNA is TGCAGCGCCACTATGGGCAATGAGCAGTTCTTC. Translating gives CSATMGNEQFF.

This clone was counted between two and nine times. The V and J genes are TRBV6-6 and TRBJ2-1; 8 nucleotides match TRBD1. Trimming took 5 bases from V and 9 from J; bases not matched to a gene: 6. The CDR3 contains 13 residues. Germline V lookup: CDR1 MNHNY, CDR2 SVGAGI (reference sequence). This CDR3 is CASSGTGEFEQFF. The CDR3 bases are TGTGCCAGCAGTGGGACAGGTGAATTTGAGCAGTTCTTC.

V is TRBV5-4 and J is TRBJ1-2; D unclear. With 0 bases removed from V and 0 bases from J, the gap between germline ends came to 9 bases. CDR3 length: 15 amino acids. In germline, CDR1 is SGHNT, CDR2 YYREEE (reference sequence). The CDR3 DNA is TGTGCCAGCAGCTTGGATGCAGGCGCTAACTATGGCTACACCTTC. The encoded protein is CASSLDAGANYGYTF.

This clone occurred a few times. The V gene is TRBV19, the J gene TRBJ1-1; the match to TRBD1 covers 9 bases. The J segment lost 0 bases and the V segment lost 6 bases, leaving 11 bases of the junction unmatched. This CDR3 has 17 residues. Germline values: CDR1 LNHDA, CDR2 SQIVND (reference sequence). The CDR3 DNA is TGTGCCAGTAGCACCGGGACAGGGAGGATAGTGAACACTGAAGCTTTCTTT. Translating gives CASSTGTGRIVNTEAFF.

The chain couples TRBV7-8 to TRBJ2-7; 7 bases are a match to TRBD2. This CDR3 is built from 15 residues. From germline, CDR1 is SGHVS and CDR2 FQNEAQ. V trimming: 5 bases; J trimming: 6 bases; junction bases outside the gene matches: 13. The CDR3 sequence is CASSVSGRGIGEQYF. The CDR3 nucleotides are TGTGCCAGCAGCGTAAGCGGGCGGGGGATCGGCGAGCAGTACTTC.

The CDR3 DNA sequence: TGTGCCAGCAGTCCCGGCGGGGAGCCGGCCGGGGAGCTGTTTTTT. It translates to CASSPGGEPAGELFF. V is TRBV5-4 and J is TRBJ2-2, with D maybe TRBD2 (6 bases). The CDR3 contains 15 residues. Germline lookup yields CDR1 SGHNT and CDR2 YYREEE (reference sequence). Trimming took off 5 bases at V and 6 bases at J, with 17 bases between the two ends.

V is TRBV11-2 and J is TRBJ1-2, with 8 bases identical to TRBD1. Germline trimming cut 1 base from V and 6 bases from J; bases unmatched to any gene: 1. CDR1 and CDR2 (germline): SGHAT, FQNNGV. The CDR3 length is 13 residues. Here the CDR3 DNA reads TGTGCCAGCAGCTTAGGACAGGGGAATGGCTACACCTTC. Amino acid sequence: CASSLGQGNGYTF.

The genes are TRBV28 and TRBJ1-1; D gene ambiguous. This CDR3 contains 13 residues. Germline V CDR1 and CDR2: MDHEN, SYDVKM. Trimming removed 5 bases from V and 3 bases from J, with 10 bases in between. CDR3 region: CASSPQYHTEAFF. The CDR3 region has the DNA TGTGCCAGCAGTCCGCAGTACCACACTGAAGCTTTCTTT.

This clone was seen a few times. This rearrangement joins TRBV30 to TRBJ1-2, with D possibly matching TRBD1 (5 bases). The germline CDR1 and CDR2 sequences are GTSNPN and SVGIG (reference sequence). The CDR3 totals 14 residues. V was shortened by 1 base and J by 1 base, with 10 bases between the two germline ends. The CDR3 DNA is TGTGCCTGGAGTGGGGGCCCACATAACTATGGCTACACCTTC. This gives the protein CAWSGGPHNYGYTF.

This chain uses TRBV18 with TRBJ2-3; the D is unclear. The CDR3 extends over 13 amino acids. Germline V gene sequence: CDR1 KGHSH, CDR2 LQKENI. V gave up 0 bases and J gave up 5 bases, with 6 bases separating them. This chain's CDR3 is CASSPPGRDTQYF. CDR3 sequence (DNA): TGTGCCAGCTCACCACCGGGCAGAGATACGCAGTATTTT.

V gene TRBV6-5 combines with J gene TRBJ2-5; D perhaps matches TRBD1 (5 bases). The germline V gene has CDR1 MNHEY and CDR2 SVGAGI. The CDR3 is made up of 13 amino acids. V was cut by 4 bases and J by 4 bases, with 10 bases left in between. The CDR3 loop is CASSLQGSETQYF. CDR3 DNA sequence: TGTGCCAGCAGTTTGCAGGGTTCAGAGACCCAGTACTTC.

This chain connects TRBV28 to TRBJ2-3; 10 nucleotides agree with TRBD2. CDR1 is MDHEN, CDR2 SYDVKM, per germline. This CDR3 has 16 amino acids. V was clipped by 3 bases and J by 6 bases; unmatched bases: 9. CDR3 sequence (DNA): TGTGCCAGCAGTTTCCCCAGCGGGAGGGAAATGGATACGCAGTATTTT. This encodes CASSFPSGREMDTQYF.

A note on this clone: The junction and the germline gene differ at one end; a read error may be behind it. The chain joins TRBV5-1 to TRBJ2-5; possible D gene TRBD1, 6 bases. The CDR3 covers 14 residues. Germline CDR1 reads SGHRS; CDR2 reads YFSETQ. In DNA, the CDR3 is TGCGCCAGCAGGTTGGGGACACCTCAAGAGACCCAGTACTTC. Translating it yields CASRLGTPQETQYF.

Only a few counts were recorded for this clone. The chain carries TRBV7-9 and TRBJ1-2, with D maybe TRBD1 (5 bases). In germline, CDR1 is SEHNR, CDR2 FQNEAQ (reference sequence). Trimming pared 1 base from V and 2 bases from J, leaving 5 bases between. The CDR3 runs 13 residues. The CDR3 protein is CASSLEGNYGYTF. CDR3 in DNA: TGTGCCAGCAGCTTAGAGGGGAACTATGGCTACACCTTC.

Only a few counts were recorded for this clone. The rearrangement links TRBV7-2 to TRBJ2-3, with 8 bases aligning to TRBD1. The V segment lost 3 bases and the J segment 3 bases; nucleotides outside the gene matches: 5. CDR1 and CDR2 (germline): SGHTA, FQGNSA. This CDR3 contains 15 residues. In DNA form, the CDR3 reads TGTGCCAGCAGCTTCCGACAGGGGTGGACAGATACGCAGTATTTT. Protein sequence: CASSFRQGWTDTQYF. The whole variable domain, remainder taken from reference TRBV7-2 and TRBJ2-3, is GAGVSQSPSNKVTEKGKDVELRCDPISGHTALYWYRQSLGQGLEFLIYFQGNSAPDKSGLPSDRFSAERTGGSVSTLTIQRTQQEDSAVYLCASSFRQGWTDTQYFGPGTRLTVL.

This clone was seen more than once but under ten times. This rearrangement joins TRBV30 to TRBJ2-1; the match to TRBD2 covers 13 bases. Trimming at V came to 3 bases and at J to 5 bases, leaving 7 bases not matched to a gene. Germline V gene lookup returns CDR1 GTSNPN and CDR2 SVGIG (reference sequence). There are 16 residues in the CDR3. CDR3 in amino acids: CAWSVRTSGRHNEQFF. In nucleotides, the CDR3 is TGTGCCTGGAGCGTAAGGACTAGCGGGAGACACAATGAGCAGTTCTTC.

This chain connects TRBV18 to TRBJ2-1; 7 bases are shared with TRBD2. Germline CDR1 and CDR2: KGHSH and LQKENI. V lost 3 bases to trimming and J lost 5 bases; unmatched junction nucleotides: 7. The CDR3 totals 15 residues. The CDR3 coding sequence is TGTGCCAGCTCACCGTCGGGACTAACTAACAATGAGCAGTTCTTC. Its translation is CASSPSGLTNNEQFF.

This clone was counted a few times. CDR3: CASSLGTSGVSDTQYF. DNA for the CDR3: TGTGCCAGCAGCTTGGGGACTAGCGGAGTTTCAGATACGCAGTATTTT. V usage is TRBV5-8 and J usage is TRBJ2-3; 10 bases match TRBD2. This CDR3 is 16 amino acids long. With 0 bases clipped from V and 4 bases from J, the junction kept 5 bases outside the gene matches. Germline CDR1 is SGHTS and CDR2 is YDEGEE.

The V call is TRBV29-1, the J call TRBJ1-1; 10 bases are shared with TRBD1. V shed 4 bases and J 4 bases; nucleotides not matched to a gene: 6. This CDR3 has 14 residues. Germline loops: CDR1 SQVTM, CDR2 ANQGSEA. CDR3 coding DNA: TGCAGCGTTGTCCGGGACAGGGGCCCCACTGAAGCTTTCTTT. This encodes CSVVRDRGPTEAFF.

This clone was detected a few times. The rearrangement links TRBV28 to TRBJ2-7, with a weak D call TRBD1 (5 bases). CDR3 length equals 15 residues. Per the germline V gene, CDR1 is MDHEN and CDR2 is SYDVKM. With 5 bases removed from V and 2 bases from J, the gap between germline ends came to 16 bases. Written as DNA, the CDR3 is TGTGCCAGCAGTGTGGTCCAACAGGCAGCCTACGAGCAGTACTTC. It codes for CASSVVQQAAYEQYF.

This clone was counted between two and nine times. The rearrangement uses TRBV30 and TRBJ2-7, with D possibly matching TRBD2 (6 bases). Trimming took 5 bases from V and 4 from J, leaving 9 bases between them. Germline loops: CDR1 GTSNPN, CDR2 SVGIG (reference sequence). CDR3 length: 11 amino acids. In DNA, the CDR3 is TGTGCCTGGGGAGGGGTTTACGAGCAGTACTTC. Its translation: CAWGGVYEQYF.

The chain uses TRBV28 and TRBJ2-7; TRBD1 aligns across 10 bases. With 4 bases clipped from V and 2 bases from J, the junction kept 5 bases outside the gene matches. CDR1 is MDHEN, CDR2 SYDVKM, per germline. The CDR3 totals 15 residues. CDR3: CASSSWTGGAYEQYF. The CDR3 coding sequence is TGTGCCAGCAGTTCGTGGACAGGGGGGGCCTACGAGCAGTACTTC.

This clone has a handful of counts. The rearrangement uses TRBV19 and TRBJ2-1, with 10 bases that match TRBD1. The V gene end was trimmed by 10 bases and the J gene end by 10 bases; junction bases not matched to a gene: 10. This CDR3 has 13 amino acids. Germline V lookup: CDR1 LNHDA, CDR2 SQIVND (reference sequence). The CDR3 nucleotides read TGTGCCACCCGACAGGGGGCAGGGGGGGAGCAGTTCTTC. It encodes CATRQGAGGEQFF.

The chain links TRBV19 to TRBJ2-2; 9 bases map to TRBD2. This CDR3 is 14 amino acids long. Germline loops: CDR1 LNHDA, CDR2 SQIVND (reference sequence). V was clipped by 8 bases and J by 5 bases; unmatched bases: 6. In DNA, the CDR3 is TGTGCCAGTTTAGCGGGAGTGGGGACCGGGGAGCTGTTTTTT. This encodes CASLAGVGTGELFF.

This clone came up a few times. The CDR3 DNA reads TGCGCCAGCAGCCAAAGAGGAGCTCGGAACCAGCCCCAGCATTTT. This gives the protein CASSQRGARNQPQHF. The V call is TRBV4-1, the J call TRBJ1-5, with unresolved D. There are 15 residues in the CDR3. V lost 2 bases and J 7 bases, leaving 15 bases between the germline ends. Germline V gene lookup returns CDR1 MGHRA and CDR2 YSYEKL.

This chain uses TRBV2 with TRBJ1-1; D gene unclear. Trimming stripped 2 bases from V and 0 bases from J, with 4 bases between. Per the germline V gene, CDR1 is SNHLY and CDR2 is FYNNEI. The CDR3 has 13 amino acids. CDR3 sequence (DNA): TGTGCCAGCAGTGAACTAGTGAACACTGAAGCTTTCTTT. This sequence encodes CASSELVNTEAFF. Combining the CDR3 with reference TRBV2 and TRBJ1-1 gives the whole variable domain EPEVTQTPSHQVTQMGQEVILRCVPISNHLYFYWYRQILGQKVEFLVSFYNNEISEKSEIFDDQFSVERPDGSNFTLKIRSTKLEDSAMYFCASSELVNTEAFFGQGTRLTVV.

This clone was found a few times. This chain joins TRBV4-2 and TRBJ2-5, with D possibly being TRBD2 (6 bases). The V end was cut by 0 bases, the J end by 5 bases, with 10 bases between. This CDR3 contains 14 residues. CDR1 LGHNA and CDR2 YNFKEQ come from the germline V gene. CDR3 region: CASSQDTSQETQYF. CDR3 sequence (DNA): TGTGCCAGCAGCCAAGATACTAGCCAGGAGACCCAGTACTTC.

About this clone: The same CDR3 is also encoded by other DNA sequences in this sample. The genes are TRBV9 and TRBJ2-1, with 7 bases that match TRBD2. Germline CDR1 SGDLS, CDR2 YYNGEE. This CDR3 has 15 residues. V was clipped by 2 bases and J by 1 base; unmatched bases: 3. In DNA form, the CDR3 reads TGTGCCAGCAGCGTTTCTAGCGGATCCTACAATGAGCAGTTCTTC. Its translation: CASSVSSGSYNEQFF.

This clone has more than one count but fewer than ten. V usage is TRBV4-1 and J usage is TRBJ1-1; tentative D call: TRBD1 (5 bases). The V end lost 4 bases, the J end lost 0 bases, and 21 bases lay between the germline ends. CDR3 length: 18 residues. CDR1 and CDR2 from the germline V gene are MGHRA and YSYEKL. The CDR3 region has the DNA TGCGCCAGCAGCCGAGCGGGGGGTAGGGAAACCTTGAACACTGAAGCTTTCTTT. It codes for CASSRAGGRETLNTEAFF.

This clone was detected a few times. The chain couples TRBV7-9 to TRBJ1-3; possibly TRBD1 for D (6 bases). The V end was cut by 10 bases, the J end by 2 bases, with 15 bases between. The CDR3 consists of 14 residues. The germline gives CDR1 SEHNR, CDR2 FQNEAQ (reference sequence). The CDR3 nucleotides read TGTGCCACCCCCCGGCCAGGGGCTGGAAACACCATATATTTT. Its translation: CATPRPGAGNTIYF. Full variable domain (outside the CDR3, taken from reference TRBV7-9 and TRBJ1-3): DTGVSQNPRHKITKRGQNVTFRCDPISEHNRLYWYRQTLGQGPEFLTYFQNEAQLEKSRLLSDRFSAERPKGSFSTLEIQRTEQGDSAMYLCATPRPGAGNTIYFGEGSWLTVV.

CDR3 sequence reads: CAWGPSGNTIYF. CDR3 sequence (DNA): TGTGCCTGGGGGCCCTCTGGAAACACCATATATTTT. The chain employs TRBV30 and TRBJ1-3; the D is unclear. Germline V lookup: CDR1 GTSNPN, CDR2 SVGIG (reference sequence). The V end was cut by 5 bases, the J end by 0 bases, with 5 bases between. The CDR3 is 12 amino acids. The full variable domain, with the rest looked up from reference TRBV30 and TRBJ1-3, is SQTIHQWPATLVQPVGSPLSLECTVEGTSNPNLYWYRQAAGRGLQLLFYSVGIGQISSEVPQNLSASRPQDRQFILSSKKLLLSDSGFYLCAWGPSGNTIYFGEGSWLTVV.